Listed below are T cell receptor beta chains from one sample, sequenced in a study of T-cell memory formation after mild COVID-19. A single record per CDR3 protein comes from TCRdb applying MiXCR to the 5' RACE reads. This table holds fewer than 400,000 distinct CDR3 sequences, about an eighth found once. The sequenced sample consisted of PBMCs or a T cell subset sorted from them (not recorded which). The receptors stem from a man aged 18 to 29 who had mild COVID-19 (a few samples of this study predate the infection). Cell type and time point are not known. The CDR3 runs from the conserved cysteine through the conserved F or W. The D gene is left open where the match is weak. Size is stated for part of the rows, as once, few or many counts, or as a class when the clone is expanded.

clone_size,v_call,d_call,j_call,cdr3_aa,cdr3_nt
NA,TRBV7-9,NA,TRBJ1-4,CASSRGSGTNEKLFF,TGTGCCAGCAGCAGAGGTTCAGGAACTAATGAAAAACTGTTTTTT
NA,TRBV5-6,NA,TRBJ1-1,CASSPLDRLNTEAFF,TGTGCCAGCAGCCCTTTGGACAGACTGAACACTGAAGCTTTCTTT
many,TRBV7-8,TRBD1,TRBJ2-3,CASTIGTGTTDTQYF,TGTGCCAGCACCATCGGGACAGGGACCACAGATACGCAGTATTTT
NA,TRBV25-1,NA,TRBJ2-4,CASSVGIAKNIQYF,TGTGCCAGCAGTGTAGGGATAGCCAAAAACATTCAGTACTTC
NA,TRBV20-1,TRBD2,TRBJ2-7,CSATRPSGVRSRYEQYF,TGCAGTGCTACTAGGCCTAGCGGGGTTCGATCTCGCTACGAGCAGTACTTC
many,TRBV5-6,NA,TRBJ2-1,CASSLETYYNEQFF,TGTGCCAGCAGCTTGGAGACTTACTACAATGAGCAGTTCTTC
NA,TRBV10-3,TRBD1,TRBJ2-7,CAIGTGTYEQYF,TGTGCCATCGGGACAGGGACCTACGAGCAGTACTTC
few,TRBV5-1,TRBD1,TRBJ1-2,CASSLEGAHYGYTF,TGCGCCAGCAGCTTGGAGGGGGCCCACTATGGCTACACCTTC
NA,TRBV5-1,NA,TRBJ2-5,CASSFNRGGIAETQYF,TGCGCCAGCAGCTTTAACAGGGGAGGAATTGCGGAGACCCAGTACTTC
few,TRBV9,NA,TRBJ2-7,CASSPGPGGLEQYF,TGTGCCAGCAGCCCGGGACCCGGGGGACTCGAGCAGTACTTC
few,TRBV29-1,TRBD1,TRBJ1-6,CSAGTGGLGSPLHF,TGCAGCGCCGGGACAGGGGGACTTGGTTCACCCCTCCACTTT
few,TRBV7-2,NA,TRBJ1-3,CASSLRVRGSFSGNTIYF,TGTGCCAGCAGCTTAAGGGTGCGCGGAAGCTTCTCTGGAAACACCATATATTTT
NA,TRBV6-5,NA,TRBJ2-5,CASSYSERTGGETQYF,TGTGCCAGCAGTTACTCGGAGCGGACGGGCGGAGAGACCCAGTACTTC
NA,TRBV4-2,NA,TRBJ2-4,CASNPGPADAKNIQYF,TGTGCCAGCAACCCAGGGCCGGCCGACGCCAAAAACATTCAGTACTTC
NA,TRBV18,NA,TRBJ2-5,CASSSDLRGRETQYF,TGTGCCAGCTCATCCGACCTCCGGGGGCGAGAGACCCAGTACTTC
NA,TRBV29-1,NA,TRBJ2-6,CSVGWSGANVLTF,TGCAGCGTTGGGTGGTCTGGGGCCAACGTCCTGACTTTC
NA,TRBV18,NA,TRBJ2-2,CASSPRSATNTGELFF,TGTGCCAGCTCACCAAGAAGCGCTACGAACACCGGGGAGCTGTTTTTT
NA,TRBV19,TRBD2,TRBJ2-1,CASSISGGRGAGEQFF,TGTGCCAGTAGTATCTCCGGGGGGAGGGGAGCGGGTGAGCAGTTCTTC
many,TRBV7-2,TRBD2,TRBJ2-2,CASSPSGTSVPGELFF,TGTGCCAGCAGCCCATCCGGGACTAGCGTCCCCGGGGAGCTGTTTTTT
few,TRBV20-1,NA,TRBJ1-4,CSASPGLETNEKLFF,TGCAGTGCTAGCCCAGGCCTGGAGACTAATGAAAAACTGTTTTTT
NA,TRBV12-3/TRBV12-4,NA,TRBJ2-2,CASSFWVGGELFF,TGTGCCAGCAGTTTCTGGGTCGGCGGGGAGCTGTTTTTT
NA,TRBV12-3/TRBV12-4,TRBD2,TRBJ2-1,CASSFSGGIQNEQFF,TGTGCCAGCAGTTTTAGCGGGGGTATACAAAATGAGCAGTTCTTC
many,TRBV5-1,TRBD1,TRBJ2-1,CASSWTGDNNEQFF,TGCGCCAGCAGCTGGACAGGGGATAACAATGAGCAGTTCTTC